These 32 T cell receptor beta chains came from one sample sequenced in a study of spatial heterogeneity in lung cancer. Time point denoted: sample taken at primary tumor resection. The study sequenced unsorted whole RNA from tumor, nontumor lung or frozen PBMC. In TCRdb, the 5' RACE reads were re-called with MiXCR into one record per CDR3 protein. The sample comprises about 23,000 distinct CDR3 sequences, less than 5.5% of which are singletons, and 4.5% to 6.5% rests with the top ten. The specimen comprised PBMCs, sampled at surgery. Receptors were obtained from a male donor with early-stage non-small cell lung cancer.

V gene TRBV6-5 combines with J gene TRBJ2-3; no reliable D call. The CDR3 length is 15 residues. The germline V gene has CDR1 MNHEY and CDR2 SVGAGI. V was cut by 0 bases and J by 2 bases, with 9 bases left in between. CDR3 bases: TGTGCCAGCAGTTACTCCGGCAGCCTCACAGATACGCAGTATTTT. Translation gives CASSYSGSLTDTQYF.

This clonotype was seen ten or more times. The rearrangement joins TRBV5-1 to TRBJ2-2; possibly TRBD2 for D (5 bases). This CDR3 comprises 15 residues. Germline values: CDR1 SGHRS, CDR2 YFSETQ. Trimming shortened V by 2 bases and J by 5 bases, and 13 bases separated the two germline ends. CDR3 in amino acids: CASSFRPPGTGELFF. CDR3 bases: TGCGCCAGCAGCTTCCGTCCCCCGGGAACCGGGGAGCTGTTTTTT.

This clonotype was counted ten times or more. The chain uses TRBV3-1 and TRBJ2-4; 10 bases agree with TRBD1. V was clipped by 5 bases and J by 2 bases; unmatched bases: 9. The CDR3 length is 17 residues. Germline-derived CDR1 and CDR2 are LGHDT and YNNKEL (reference sequence). The CDR3 sequence: CASSYGGQGVTKNIQYF. CDR3 nucleotides: TGTGCCAGCAGCTACGGTGGACAGGGGGTGACCAAAAACATTCAGTACTTC.

This clonotype was detected many times. In nucleotides, the CDR3 is TGTGCCAGCAGTTATACGACAGGGGGCGTCTACGAGCAGTACTTC. This sequence encodes CASSYTTGGVYEQYF. This chain joins TRBV7-2 and TRBJ2-7; TRBD1 matches 10 bases. Germline values: CDR1 SGHTA, CDR2 FQGNSA. This CDR3 contains 15 residues. The junction had 8 bases not matched to a gene; V was cut back by 6 bases and J by 3 bases.

This clonotype was observed at least ten times. The chain couples TRBV28 to TRBJ2-4; a weak D match, TRBD1 (6 bases). The CDR3 is 13 residues long. The V end lost 1 base, the J end lost 7 bases, and 8 bases lay between the germline ends. Germline values: CDR1 MDHEN, CDR2 SYDVKM. In DNA, the CDR3 is TGTGCCAGCAGTTTATTGCAGGGGAACATTCAGTACTTC. It specifies CASSLLQGNIQYF.

Relative to its sample, this clonotype is medium-sized. The gene calls are TRBV5-5 and TRBJ2-7; 8 nucleotides line up with TRBD1. The CDR3 contains 15 residues. Germline assignment: CDR1 SGHKS and CDR2 YYEKEE (reference sequence). J gave up 3 bases and V 3 bases, and 8 bases lay outside the gene matches. The CDR3 region has the DNA TGTGCCAGCAGCTCCGCAGGGGGCTCGTTCTACGAGCAGTACTTC. Amino acid sequence: CASSSAGGSFYEQYF.

This clonotype has at least ten counts. This chain connects TRBV3-1 to TRBJ2-5; unclear D gene. The CDR3 extends over 12 amino acids. The V end lost 4 bases, the J end lost 4 bases, and 7 bases lay between the germline ends. Germline V gene data show CDR1 as LGHDT and CDR2 as YNNKEL (reference sequence). In DNA, the CDR3 is TGTGCCAGCAGCCCTAGGGTAGAGACCCAGTACTTC. Translated: CASSPRVETQYF.

This clonotype appeared many times. The rearrangement links TRBV6-1 to TRBJ1-2; D is possibly TRBD1 (6 bases). Trimming left V 6 bases short and J 2 bases short, with 16 bases between. The germline V gene encodes CDR1 MNHNS and CDR2 SASEGT. The CDR3 is 15 amino acids. CDR3 in amino acids: CASRTVDSRNYGYTF. The CDR3 DNA sequence: TGTGCCAGCAGGACCGTGGACAGCCGGAACTATGGCTACACCTTC.

In its sample, this clonotype was seen many times. J is TRBJ2-4 and V is TRBV7-2; D gene unclear. The germline CDR1 and CDR2 sequences are SGHTA and FQGNSA. Between the trimmed V and J ends, which lost 1 base and 0 bases, there was a span of 1 base. CDR3 length: 13 amino acids. The CDR3 DNA is TGTGCCAGCAGCTTAGAAGCCAAAAACATTCAGTACTTC. Its protein product is CASSLEAKNIQYF.

This clonotype was picked up many times. The CDR3 DNA reads as TGTGCCAGCAGCCAGGGGACTAGCAGAGTCTCCCAAGAGACCCAGTACTTC. It codes for CASSQGTSRVSQETQYF. The rearrangement links TRBV3-2 to TRBJ2-5; the table assigns TRBD2, which was not confirmed against the DNA. TRBV3-2 is deemed a pseudogene. This CDR3 region has 17 residues.

This clonotype was detected ten times or more. This rearrangement joins TRBV5-1 to TRBJ2-5; D is possibly TRBD1 or TRBD2 (5 bases each). In germline, CDR1 is SGHRS, CDR2 YFSETQ. Between the trimmed V and J ends, which lost 4 bases and 4 bases, there was a span of 17 bases. This CDR3 contains 15 residues. The DNA for the CDR3 is TGCGCCAGCAGCCCTACCGGGACCATGGGAGAGACCCAGTACTTC. Protein: CASSPTGTMGETQYF. Based on the CDR3 plus reference TRBV5-1 and TRBJ2-5, the full variable domain is KAGVTQTPRYLIKTRGQQVTLSCSPISGHRSVSWYQQTPGQGLQFLFEYFSETQRNKGNFPGRFSGRQFSNSRSEMNVSTLELGDSALYLCASSPTGTMGETQYFGPGTRLLVL.

This clonotype showed up many times. The chain carries TRBV14 and TRBJ2-7; D possibly corresponds to TRBD1 (5 bases). The V and J ends lost 0 bases and 7 bases respectively, with 16 bases between them. This CDR3 has 15 amino acids. Germline V CDR1 and CDR2: SGHDN, FVKESK. CDR3 loop: CASSQELSRVGEQYF. CDR3 coding DNA: TGTGCCAGCAGCCAAGAACTATCCAGGGTCGGGGAGCAGTACTTC.

This clonotype was observed at least ten times. V and J are TRBV7-9 and TRBJ2-7; weak D call: TRBD1 (6 bases). Trimming took 5 bases from V and 2 from J, leaving 19 bases between them. Germline V gives CDR1 SEHNR, CDR2 FQNEAQ (reference sequence). The CDR3 is 16 amino acids. The CDR3 is CASSARRPGQPYEQYF. CDR3 bases: TGTGCCAGCAGCGCCAGGAGACCGGGACAACCCTACGAGCAGTACTTC.

Ten or more counts support this clonotype. This chain links TRBV7-3 with TRBJ2-7, with 9 bases that match TRBD1. Trimming at V came to 5 bases and at J to 6 bases, leaving 11 bases not matched to a gene. The CDR3 contains 15 residues. Germline CDR1 SGHTA, CDR2 FQGTGA. The CDR3 DNA reads as TGTGCCAGCAGCCCCGGAGGGACAGGGTCTCGCGAGCAGTACTTC. This codes for CASSPGGTGSREQYF.

At least ten counts were recorded for this clonotype. This CDR3 is CASSEGGKGIQYF. CDR3 nucleotides: TGTGCCAGCAGTGAAGGGGGTAAGGGCATTCAGTACTTC. V is TRBV2 and J is TRBJ2-4; D unclear. CDR1 SNHLY and CDR2 FYNNEI come from the germline V gene. The CDR3 is 13 amino acids. V dropped 1 base and J dropped 9 bases, with 10 bases sitting between them.

This clonotype was found many times. The gene calls are TRBV5-1 and TRBJ2-1, with D perhaps matching TRBD1 (6 bases). The CDR3 is made up of 14 amino acids. Deletions cut 9 bases from V and 5 bases from J, with 18 bases between. Germline CDR1 reads SGHRS; CDR2 reads YFSETQ. CDR3 in DNA: TGCGCCACTACGACAGGCACTTCTAACAATGAGCAGTTCTTC. Protein sequence: CATTTGTSNNEQFF.

This clonotype was counted many times. The chain is built from TRBV14 and TRBJ2-7, with 8 bases identical to TRBD1. This CDR3 contains 14 residues. V lost 4 bases to trimming and J lost 2 bases; unmatched junction nucleotides: 4. Germline V CDR1 and CDR2: SGHDN, FVKESK. The CDR3 coding sequence is TGTGCCAGCAGCCCCCGGACAGGGCCCTACGAGCAGTACTTC. Protein: CASSPRTGPYEQYF.

This clonotype was observed many times. The J gene is TRBJ2-4, the V gene TRBV4-1, with D hard to call. The CDR3 covers 15 residues. The germline V gene has CDR1 MGHRA and CDR2 YSYEKL. V was cut by 4 bases and J by 1 base, with 11 bases left in between. CDR3 loop: CASSLTTAAKNIQYF. CDR3 coding DNA: TGCGCCAGCAGCCTCACAACAGCGGCCAAAAACATTCAGTACTTC.

This clonotype showed up many times. This chain uses TRBV7-9 with TRBJ1-1; D remains unclear. Germline V lookup: CDR1 SEHNR, CDR2 FQNEAQ (reference sequence). CDR3 length: 12 residues. Between the trimmed V and J ends, which lost 8 bases and 7 bases, there was a span of 14 bases. The chain's CDR3 is CASPRGPFEAFF. Here the CDR3 DNA reads TGTGCCAGCCCCCGCGGACCCTTTGAAGCTTTCTTT.

This clonotype occurred many times. The chain joins TRBV20-1 to TRBJ2-7; D call uncertain. Trimming left V 2 bases short and J 3 bases short, with 11 bases between. The germline V gene has CDR1 DFQATT and CDR2 SNEGSKA (reference sequence). This CDR3 has 13 amino acids. CDR3 sequence reads: CSARKAGFYEQYF. The CDR3 nucleotides are TGCAGTGCTAGAAAAGCAGGTTTCTACGAGCAGTACTTC.

This clonotype has ten or more counts. CDR3 nucleotides: TGTGCCAGCAGTTACCGGGGTGGCTACACCTTC. This codes for CASSYRGGYTF. The rearrangement links TRBV6-2 or TRBV6-3 to TRBJ1-2; D ambiguous. The CDR3 contains 11 residues. With 2 bases removed from V and 7 bases from J, the gap between germline ends came to 5 bases. CDR1 is MNHEY, CDR2 SVGEGT, per germline.

The chain joins TRBV21-1 to TRBJ1-2. TRBV21-1 is shown as a pseudogene. The length of the CDR3 is 14 residues. For the CDR3, the DNA is TGTGCCAGCAGCAAAGAGGTGACCAACTATGGCTACACCTTC. This sequence encodes CASSKEVTNYGYTF.

This clonotype was seen ten or more times. The genes are TRBV2 and TRBJ2-2, with a tentative D call TRBD1 (5 bases). V was cut by 7 bases and J by 6 bases, with 12 bases left in between. The CDR3 totals 13 residues. CDR1 SNHLY and CDR2 FYNNEI come from the germline V gene. CDR3 coding DNA: TGTGCCAGCATGGCAGGGTTCCCCGGGGAGCTGTTTTTT. Its translation is CASMAGFPGELFF. Filled out from reference TRBV2 and TRBJ2-2, the complete variable domain reads EPEVTQTPSHQVTQMGQEVILRCVPISNHLYFYWYRQILGQKVEFLVSFYNNEISEKSEIFDDQFSVERPDGSNFTLKIRSTKLEDSAMYFCASMAGFPGELFFGEGSRLTVL.

This clonotype was detected ten times or more. The rearrangement links TRBV7-8 to TRBJ2-7; D not certain. This CDR3 is 14 amino acids long. V lost 5 bases and J lost 6, with 17 bases in between. Germline CDR1 and CDR2: SGHVS and FQNEAQ. CDR3 residues: CASSGMTLRGEQYF. The CDR3 DNA sequence: TGTGCCAGCAGCGGAATGACCCTTCGAGGCGAGCAGTACTTC.

This clonotype was recorded at least ten times. The chain carries TRBV5-1 and TRBJ2-7, with 7 bases fitting TRBD2. This CDR3 spans 15 amino acids. V trimming: 2 bases; J trimming: 5 bases; junction bases outside the gene matches: 10. Germline V lookup: CDR1 SGHRS, CDR2 YFSETQ. CDR3 sequence reads: CASSFFAGVGDEQYF. The CDR3 DNA reads as TGCGCCAGCAGCTTTTTTGCGGGAGTGGGCGACGAGCAGTACTTC.

This clonotype was seen many times. V usage is TRBV7-3 and J usage is TRBJ2-3; 7 bases align to TRBD2. CDR1 is SGHTA, CDR2 FQGTGA, per germline. The CDR3 runs to 16 residues. The trim removed 2 bases at V and 4 bases at J, leaving 9 bases unmatched. The CDR3 loop is CASSLSRGRSADTQYF. Here the CDR3 DNA reads TGTGCCAGCAGCTTATCTCGCGGGAGAAGCGCAGATACGCAGTATTTT.

This clonotype showed up many times. The CDR3 loop reads CSVKGGGGTASYGYTF. Written as DNA, the CDR3 is TGCAGCGTCAAGGGAGGTGGGGGGACAGCATCTTATGGCTACACCTTC. This sequence joins TRBV29-1 and TRBJ1-2; 7 bases map to TRBD1. Germline CDR1 reads SQVTM; CDR2 reads ANQGSEA. The CDR3 is made up of 16 amino acids. Losses at the gene ends were 6 bases for V and 5 bases for J; bases not matched to a gene: 18.

The chain combines TRBV20-1 with TRBJ2-7; D possibly corresponds to TRBD2 (5 bases). This CDR3 spans 12 amino acids. Trimming pared 3 bases from V and 7 bases from J, leaving 13 bases between. Germline CDR1 is DFQATT and CDR2 is SNEGSKA (reference sequence). The CDR3, as DNA: TGCAGTGCTAGCGGGAACTTGAGAGAGCAGTACTTC. Translated, it gives CSASGNLREQYF.

This clonotype showed up many times. The chain has TRBV7-3 and TRBJ2-2; 11 bases align to TRBD2. Trimming took 5 bases from V and 2 from J; bases not matched to a gene: 4. CDR3 length: 16 residues. Germline V lookup: CDR1 SGHTA, CDR2 FQGTGA. The CDR3 region is CASSPTSGTNTGELFF. In DNA, the CDR3 is TGTGCCAGCAGCCCGACTAGCGGGACAAACACCGGGGAGCTGTTTTTT. The whole variable domain, remainder taken from reference TRBV7-3 and TRBJ2-2, is GAGVSQTPSNKVTEKGKYVELRCDPISGHTALYWYRQSLGQGPEFLIYFQGTGAADDSGLPNDRFFAVRPEGSVSTLKIQRTERGDSAVYLCASSPTSGTNTGELFFGEGSRLTVL.

The table lists this clonotype with many counts. The rearrangement uses TRBV19 and TRBJ1-1; maybe TRBD1 (5 bases). The germline V gene encodes CDR1 LNHDA and CDR2 SQIVND (reference sequence). This CDR3 has 16 residues. The ends were cut back, 1 base at V and 2 bases at J, with 14 bases in the middle. The CDR3 region is CASSIGRGGGNTEAFF. For the CDR3, the DNA is TGTGCCAGTAGTATAGGGAGGGGCGGCGGTAACACTGAAGCTTTCTTT.

This clonotype showed up just a few times. The rearrangement joins TRBV19 to TRBJ2-5; no clear D gene. CDR1 and CDR2 from the germline V gene are LNHDA and SQIVND (reference sequence). CDR3 length: 15 amino acids. Trimming pared 2 bases from V and 1 base from J, leaving 11 bases between. CDR3 DNA: TGTGCCAGTAGTATATCATGGCCCCCCCAAGAGACCCAGTACTTC. Translating it yields CASSISWPPQETQYF.

This clonotype has ten or more counts. This CDR3 is CASSREGLAANTQYF. The CDR3, as DNA: TGTGCCAGCAGCCGAGAGGGACTAGCGGCGAATACGCAGTATTTT. V usage is TRBV7-2 and J usage is TRBJ2-3, with 11 bases identical to TRBD2. Germline lookup yields CDR1 SGHTA and CDR2 FQGNSA. The CDR3 contains 15 residues. V lost 5 bases, J lost 7 bases, and 8 bases stayed unmatched.